This TCR beta chain was obtained from a study of T cells after yellow fever vaccination (dated by TCRdb to the late 2010s). About the study as a whole: The SMART-Seq v4 Ultra Low Input RNA kit was used to prepare libraries from fractions with low cell numbers. To track T-cell clones before and after primary and booster YFV17D yellow fever vaccination, bulk TCR alpha and beta repertoires were sequenced longitudinally. The cohort comprised two healthy male donors, one aged 18 to 30 and one aged 30 to 40 years. Bulk PBMC replicates and cell subsets were isolated from blood drawn at multiple timepoints before and after both primary and secondary immunization. The full study reports these points: The secondary T-cell response was found to be weaker but faster than the primary response, with a peak reached on day 5 rather than on day 15. FACS-sorted repertoires could contain abundant contaminating clonotypes from the bulk population, so computational filtering was required. A small share of clonotypes was detected in both CD4 and CD8 compartments, with the overlap likely arising from convergent recombination. Most clones expanded after primary vaccination (about 95% of CD4 and approximately 86% of CD8) were re-detected after the booster, suggesting that broad memory maintenance occurred. Only a couple of donors were included in the study, so the extent to which the findings can be generalized is limited.

These reads were obtained on an Illumina NovaSeq 6000. TCR cDNA was synthesized by 5'RACE template switching, through which a universal primer site and unique molecular identifiers were introduced. Priming of cDNA synthesis was performed from both the TCR alpha and TCR beta constant segments. Library amplification used two PCR steps, and the second PCR step added sample barcodes and sequencing adapters. Sequencing of libraries was performed on Illumina HiSeq 2500 (2x100 bp) or NovaSeq (2x150 bp). Processing in the source paper ran as follows. MIGEC handled demultiplexing of reads and collapsing into UMI consensus sequences, while MiXCR performed V(D)J alignment. Using edgeR on replicate PBMC samples, clonotypes were called vaccine-responding if FDR was below 0.01 and the log2 fold change was above 5 up to day 15. Each bulk clonotype received a CD4 or CD8 identity based on whether the sequenced CD4 or CD8 repertoire contained that clonotype at higher abundance. Using fastp at Q25 and MiXCR, TCRdb reprocessed the public reads and kept productive beta chains. Rows merge per CDR3 protein into single entries with the most common DNA and genes. It is TCRdb's table, rather than the study itself, that gives the V and J calls and clone size. Present in this sample are more than 300,000 distinct CDR3 sequences, around 10% of which were seen just once. The top ten clonotypes cover over 3% of the sample.

This clonotype was counted a few times. This receptor's antigen is unknown. One base away there is no much larger clone; base qualities are not given. Read against the paper, the sample's treatment or condition label means: live attenuated yellow fever vaccine strain. A standard Ficoll-Paque protocol was used to isolate PBMCs from peripheral blood. CD4 and CD8 T-cell fractions were isolated with Dynabeads CD4 and CD8 positive selection kits. RNA was extracted with TriZol from bulk PBMCs, CD4 and CD8 fractions, and dextramer-positive and dextramer-negative fractions. The source is a man between 18 and 35 years old who received the YFV17D yellow fever vaccine. The sequenced sample was CD4+ T cells sorted from PBMCs, obtained 45 days after the yellow fever booster vaccination.

Read as DNA, the sequence is TGCGCCAGCAGCCCTGGCAGGGGAGGTCAGCCCCAGCATTTT. Protein translation: CASSPGRGGQPQHF. This receptor chain uses TRBV5-1 and TRBJ1-5, and the D gene may be TRBD1, 6 bases matching. The CDR3 has 14 amino acids, counting the end cysteine and phenylalanine. The DNA shown is the 42-base CDR3, in frame from base 1. V was cut back by 4 bases and J by 6 bases, leaving a gap of 14 bases between them. Per the germline V gene, SGHRS is the CDR1 and YFSETQ is the CDR2.